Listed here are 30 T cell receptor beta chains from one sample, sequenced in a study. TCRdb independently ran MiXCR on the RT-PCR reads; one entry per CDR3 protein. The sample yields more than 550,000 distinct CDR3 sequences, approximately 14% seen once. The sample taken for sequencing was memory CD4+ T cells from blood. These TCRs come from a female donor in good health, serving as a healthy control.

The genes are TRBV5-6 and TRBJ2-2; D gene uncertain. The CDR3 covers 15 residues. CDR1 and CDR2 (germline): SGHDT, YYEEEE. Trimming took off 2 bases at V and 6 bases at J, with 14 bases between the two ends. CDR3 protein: CASSLTSVFAGELFF. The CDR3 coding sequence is TGTGCCAGCAGCTTAACCTCGGTGTTTGCCGGGGAGCTGTTTTTT.

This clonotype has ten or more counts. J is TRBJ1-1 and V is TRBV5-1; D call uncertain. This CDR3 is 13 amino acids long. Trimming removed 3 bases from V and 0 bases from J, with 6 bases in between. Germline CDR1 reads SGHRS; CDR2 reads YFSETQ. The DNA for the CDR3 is TGCGCCAGCAGCTCGTCCCTGAACACTGAAGCTTTCTTT. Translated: CASSSSLNTEAFF.

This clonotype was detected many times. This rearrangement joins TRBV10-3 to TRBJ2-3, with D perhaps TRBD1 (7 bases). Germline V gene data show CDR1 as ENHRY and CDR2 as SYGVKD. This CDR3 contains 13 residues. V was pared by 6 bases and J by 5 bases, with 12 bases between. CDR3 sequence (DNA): TGTGCCATCAGGCGGGACAGAGAAGATACGCAGTATTTT. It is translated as CAIRRDREDTQYF.

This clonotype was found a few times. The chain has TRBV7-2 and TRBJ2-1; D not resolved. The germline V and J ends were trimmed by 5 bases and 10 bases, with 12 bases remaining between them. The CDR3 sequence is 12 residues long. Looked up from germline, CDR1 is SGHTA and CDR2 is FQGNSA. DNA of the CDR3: TGTGCCAGCAGCCTACACAGTAAAGAGCAGTTCTTC. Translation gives CASSLHSKEQFF.

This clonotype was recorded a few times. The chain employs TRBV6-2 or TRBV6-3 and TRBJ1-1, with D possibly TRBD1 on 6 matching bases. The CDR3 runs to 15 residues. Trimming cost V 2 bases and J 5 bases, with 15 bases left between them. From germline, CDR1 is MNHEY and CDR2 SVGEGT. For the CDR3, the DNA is TGTGCCAGCAGTTACGGGGGGGCGGCCGAAACTGAAGCTTTCTTT. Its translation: CASSYGGAAETEAFF.

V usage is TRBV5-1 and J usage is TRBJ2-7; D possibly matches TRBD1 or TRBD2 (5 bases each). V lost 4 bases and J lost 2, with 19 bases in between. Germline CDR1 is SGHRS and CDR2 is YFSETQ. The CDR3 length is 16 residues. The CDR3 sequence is CASSTSGTRPPYEQYF. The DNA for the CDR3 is TGCGCCAGCAGCACCTCCGGGACCCGTCCTCCCTACGAGCAGTACTTC.

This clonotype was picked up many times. CDR3 residues: CASTRTGANGYTF. DNA for the CDR3: TGTGCCAGCACCAGGACAGGGGCCAATGGCTACACCTTC. The chain is built from TRBV6-5 and TRBJ1-2; TRBD1 aligns across 9 bases. The CDR3 loop spans 13 amino acids. Germline V CDR1 and CDR2: MNHEY, SVGAGI. J gave up 6 bases and V 7 bases, and 6 bases lay outside the gene matches.

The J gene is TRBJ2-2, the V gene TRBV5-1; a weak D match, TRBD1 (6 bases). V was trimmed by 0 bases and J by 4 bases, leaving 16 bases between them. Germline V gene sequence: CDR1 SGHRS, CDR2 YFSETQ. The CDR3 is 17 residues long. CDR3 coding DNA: TGCGCCAGCAGCTTGGCCGGACAGTTATTCGGCACCGGGGAGCTGTTTTTT. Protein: CASSLAGQLFGTGELFF.

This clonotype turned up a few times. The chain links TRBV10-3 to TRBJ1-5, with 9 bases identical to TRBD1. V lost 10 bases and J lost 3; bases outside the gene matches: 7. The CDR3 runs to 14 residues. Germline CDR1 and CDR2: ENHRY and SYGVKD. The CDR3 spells CATRGQGNNQPQHF. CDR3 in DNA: TGTGCCACCCGGGGACAGGGCAACAATCAGCCCCAGCATTTT.

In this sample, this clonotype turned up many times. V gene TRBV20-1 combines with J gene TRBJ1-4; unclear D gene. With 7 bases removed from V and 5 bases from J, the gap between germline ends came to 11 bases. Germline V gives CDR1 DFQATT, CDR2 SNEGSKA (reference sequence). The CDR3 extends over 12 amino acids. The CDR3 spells CSGTYGNEKLFF. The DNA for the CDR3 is TGCAGTGGCACATACGGAAATGAAAAACTGTTTTTT.

The CDR3 region is CASSYTRDETQYF. The CDR3 DNA reads TGTGCCAGCAGCTACACCAGGGATGAGACCCAGTACTTC. V is TRBV11-1 and J is TRBJ2-5, with a possible D match to TRBD1 (5 bases). The CDR3 is 13 amino acids. CDR1 and CDR2 (germline): SGHAT, FQDESV (reference sequence). V was pared by 4 bases and J by 5 bases, with 11 bases between.

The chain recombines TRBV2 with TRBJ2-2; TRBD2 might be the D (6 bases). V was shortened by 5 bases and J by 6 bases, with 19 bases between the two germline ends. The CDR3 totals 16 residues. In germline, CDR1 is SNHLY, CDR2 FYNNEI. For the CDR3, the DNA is TGTGCCAGCAGTCCCAAGGGCGGGACGACCCCCGGGGAGCTGTTTTTT. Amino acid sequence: CASSPKGGTTPGELFF.

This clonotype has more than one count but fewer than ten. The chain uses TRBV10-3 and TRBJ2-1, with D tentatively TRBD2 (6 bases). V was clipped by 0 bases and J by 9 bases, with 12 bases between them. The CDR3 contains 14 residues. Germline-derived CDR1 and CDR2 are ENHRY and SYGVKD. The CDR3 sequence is CAISESRRDGEQFF. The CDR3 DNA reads TGTGCCATCAGTGAGTCGAGGAGGGACGGTGAGCAGTTCTTC.

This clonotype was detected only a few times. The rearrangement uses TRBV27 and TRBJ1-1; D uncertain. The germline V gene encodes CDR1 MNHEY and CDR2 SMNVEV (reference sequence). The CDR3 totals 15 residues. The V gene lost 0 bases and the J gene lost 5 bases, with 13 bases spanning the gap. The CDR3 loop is CASSLSASPGTEAFF. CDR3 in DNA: TGTGCCAGCAGTTTATCCGCCTCCCCTGGGACTGAAGCTTTCTTT.

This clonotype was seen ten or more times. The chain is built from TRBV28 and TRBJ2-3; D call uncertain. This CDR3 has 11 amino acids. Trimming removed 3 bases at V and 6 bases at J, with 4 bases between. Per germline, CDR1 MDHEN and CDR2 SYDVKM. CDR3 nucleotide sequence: TGTGCCAGCAGTTTGCGCGATACGCAGTATTTT. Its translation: CASSLRDTQYF.

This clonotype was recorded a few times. CDR3 nucleotide sequence: TGCGCCAGCAGCCAAGAGCCGCAGGGGAGTAGCTCCTACAATGAGCAGTTCTTC. Translated, it gives CASSQEPQGSSSYNEQFF. The chain employs TRBV4-3 and TRBJ2-1; maybe TRBD1 (6 bases). The CDR3 is 18 amino acids. Trimming cost V 0 bases and J 0 bases, with 15 bases left between them. Germline V lookup: CDR1 LGHNA, CDR2 YSLEER.

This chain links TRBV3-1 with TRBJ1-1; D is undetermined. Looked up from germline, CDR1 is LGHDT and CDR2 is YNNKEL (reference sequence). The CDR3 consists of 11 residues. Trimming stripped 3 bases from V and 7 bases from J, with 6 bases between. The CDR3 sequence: CASSHGLEAFF. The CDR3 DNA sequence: TGTGCCAGCAGCCACGGGCTTGAAGCTTTCTTT.

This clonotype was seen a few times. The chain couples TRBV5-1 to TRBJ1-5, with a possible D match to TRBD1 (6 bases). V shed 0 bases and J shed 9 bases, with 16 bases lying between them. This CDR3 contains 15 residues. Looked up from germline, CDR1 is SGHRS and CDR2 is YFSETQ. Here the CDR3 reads CASSLDPGGGGPQHF. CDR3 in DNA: TGCGCCAGCAGCTTGGATCCTGGGGGAGGGGGGCCCCAGCATTTT.

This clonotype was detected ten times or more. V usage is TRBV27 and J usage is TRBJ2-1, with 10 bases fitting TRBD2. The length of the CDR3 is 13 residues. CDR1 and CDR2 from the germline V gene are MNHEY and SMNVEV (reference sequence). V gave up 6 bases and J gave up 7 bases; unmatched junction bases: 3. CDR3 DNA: TGTGCCAGCAGGCTAGCGGGAGTAAATGAGCAGTTCTTC. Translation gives CASRLAGVNEQFF.

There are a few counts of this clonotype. DNA for the CDR3: TGTGCCACCAGTGACCCCTTGAAGAGTGAAGCTTTCTTT. Translated, it gives CATSDPLKSEAFF. V usage is TRBV24-1 and J usage is TRBJ1-1; D is unresolved. The germline gives CDR1 KGHDR, CDR2 SFDVKD. The CDR3 length is 13 residues. Trimming pared 4 bases from V and 7 bases from J, leaving 12 bases between.

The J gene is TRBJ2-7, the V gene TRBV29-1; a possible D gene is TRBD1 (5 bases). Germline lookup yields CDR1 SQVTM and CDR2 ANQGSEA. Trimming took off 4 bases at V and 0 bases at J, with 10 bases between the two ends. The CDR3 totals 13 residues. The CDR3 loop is CSVGRQTSYEQYF. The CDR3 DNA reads TGCAGCGTTGGGAGACAGACCTCCTACGAGCAGTACTTC.

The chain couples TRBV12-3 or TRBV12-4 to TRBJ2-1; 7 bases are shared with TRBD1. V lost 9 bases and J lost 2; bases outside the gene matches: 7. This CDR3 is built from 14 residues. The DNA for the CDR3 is TGTGCCAGTAGGGGACAGATTGCCTACAATGAGCAGTTCTTC. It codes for CASRGQIAYNEQFF.

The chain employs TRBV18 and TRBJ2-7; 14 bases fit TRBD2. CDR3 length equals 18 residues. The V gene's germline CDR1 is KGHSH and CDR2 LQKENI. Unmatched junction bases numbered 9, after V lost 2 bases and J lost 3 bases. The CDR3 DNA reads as TGTGCCAGCTCACCAATGGCCCCGGGACTAGCGGGAGACTACGAGCAGTACTTC. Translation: CASSPMAPGLAGDYEQYF.

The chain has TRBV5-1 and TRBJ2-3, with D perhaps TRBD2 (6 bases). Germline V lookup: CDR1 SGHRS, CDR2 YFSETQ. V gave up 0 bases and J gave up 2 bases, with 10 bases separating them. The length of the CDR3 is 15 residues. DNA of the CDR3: TGCGCCAGCAGCTTGGATGGGGGGTTCACAGATACGCAGTATTTT. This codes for CASSLDGGFTDTQYF.

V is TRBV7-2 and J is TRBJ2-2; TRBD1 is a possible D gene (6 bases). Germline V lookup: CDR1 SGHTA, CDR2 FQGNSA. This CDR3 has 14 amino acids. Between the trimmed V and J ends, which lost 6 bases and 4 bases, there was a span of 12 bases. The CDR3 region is CASRGGVSTGELFF. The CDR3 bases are TGTGCCAGCAGAGGGGGAGTAAGCACCGGGGAGCTGTTTTTT.

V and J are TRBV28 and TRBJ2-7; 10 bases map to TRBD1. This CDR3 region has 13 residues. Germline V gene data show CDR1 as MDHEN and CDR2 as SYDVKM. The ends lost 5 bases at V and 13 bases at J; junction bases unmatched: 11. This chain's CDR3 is CASSPGTGDRQYF. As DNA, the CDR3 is TGTGCCAGCAGTCCAGGGACAGGGGATAGGCAATACTTC.

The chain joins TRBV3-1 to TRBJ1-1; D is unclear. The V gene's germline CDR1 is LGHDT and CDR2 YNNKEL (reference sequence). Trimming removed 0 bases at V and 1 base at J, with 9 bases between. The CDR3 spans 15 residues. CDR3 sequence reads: CASSQDRTGNTEAFF. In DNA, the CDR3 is TGTGCCAGCAGCCAAGATAGGACGGGGAACACTGAAGCTTTCTTT.

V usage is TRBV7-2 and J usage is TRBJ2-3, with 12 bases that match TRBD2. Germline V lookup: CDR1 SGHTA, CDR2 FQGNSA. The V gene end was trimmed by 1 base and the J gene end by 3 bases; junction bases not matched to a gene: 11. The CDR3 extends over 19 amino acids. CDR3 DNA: TGTGCCAGCAGCTTAGGCCGGGCTAGCGGGAGGGCCTGGACAGATACGCAGTATTTT. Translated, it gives CASSLGRASGRAWTDTQYF.

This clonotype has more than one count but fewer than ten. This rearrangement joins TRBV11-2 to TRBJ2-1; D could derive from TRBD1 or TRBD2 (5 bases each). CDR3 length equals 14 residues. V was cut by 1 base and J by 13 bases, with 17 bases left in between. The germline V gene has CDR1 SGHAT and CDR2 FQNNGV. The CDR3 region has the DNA TGTGCCAGCAGCTTAGTGGGAGCGGACACGTTTCAGTTCTTC. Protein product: CASSLVGADTFQFF. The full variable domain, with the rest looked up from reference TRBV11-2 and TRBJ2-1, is EAGVAQSPRYKIIEKRQSVAFWCNPISGHATLYWYQQILGQGPKLLIQFQNNGVVDDSQLPKDRFSAERLKGVDSTLKIQPAKLEDSAVYLCASSLVGADTFQFFGPGTRLTVL.

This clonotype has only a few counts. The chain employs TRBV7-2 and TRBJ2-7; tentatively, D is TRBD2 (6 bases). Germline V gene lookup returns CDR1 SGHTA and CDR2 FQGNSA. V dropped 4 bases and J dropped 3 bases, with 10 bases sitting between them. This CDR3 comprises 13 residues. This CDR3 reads CASSSDYIYEQYF. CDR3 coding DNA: TGTGCCAGCAGCTCGGACTACATCTACGAGCAGTACTTC. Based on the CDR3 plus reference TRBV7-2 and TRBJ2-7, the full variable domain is GAGVSQSPSNKVTEKGKDVELRCDPISGHTALYWYRQSLGQGLEFLIYFQGNSAPDKSGLPSDRFSAERTGGSVSTLTIQRTQQEDSAVYLCASSSDYIYEQYFGPGTRLTVT.